Presented here are 19 T cell receptor beta chains from one specimen sequenced in a study of shared clonotypes between healthy human individuals. Profiling relied on immunoSEQ multiplex PCR, and the TCRdb table lists in-frame clones only, not all of them. The data show about 2 million clones, approximately 95% seen once. The specimen was naive CD4+ T cells sorted from blood. Subset in this sample: CD45RA+ positively selected. The receptors were gathered from a man between 18 and 29 years old in good health.

This chain connects TRBV30 to TRBJ2-2; 7 bases align to TRBD2. CDR3 length: 16 residues. Per the germline V gene, CDR1 is GTSNPN and CDR2 is SVGIG (reference sequence). The V and J ends lost 4 bases and 0 bases, in that order; junction bases with no gene match: 8. The CDR3 is CAWTRGSAANTGELFF. Written as DNA, the CDR3 is TGTGCCTGGACCCGCGGGAGCGCAGCGAACACCGGGGAGCTGTTTTTT.

A remark on this clone: One base away lies a much larger clone, so this may be a sequencing read error. Distinct nucleotide sequences in the sample also encode this CDR3. The rearrangement links TRBV5-1 to TRBJ2-7; 8 bases are shared with TRBD2. Germline values: CDR1 SGHRS, CDR2 YFSETQ. V was clipped by 1 base and J by 0 bases; unmatched bases: 3. The CDR3 consists of 15 residues. The CDR3 nucleotides are TGCGCCAGCAGCTTGAGCAGCGGGAGCTCCTACGAGCAGTACTTC. Its translation: CASSLSSGSSYEQYF.

V is TRBV11-1 and J is TRBJ2-1; unclear D gene. Trimming cost V 5 bases and J 4 bases, with 12 bases left between them. CDR3 size: 14 residues. In germline, CDR1 is SGHAT, CDR2 FQDESV (reference sequence). This CDR3 reads CASSPPPGYNEQFF. CDR3 bases: TGTGCCAGCAGCCCCCCACCCGGTTACAATGAGCAGTTCTTC.

The V gene is TRBV5-1, the J gene TRBJ2-7, with 9 bases aligning to TRBD2. CDR1 SGHRS and CDR2 YFSETQ come from the germline V gene. The V gene end was trimmed by 4 bases and the J gene end by 7 bases; junction bases not matched to a gene: 15. This CDR3 spans 16 amino acids. The DNA for the CDR3 is TGCGCCAGCAGCCCAAGGCCCGGCGGGGGGGCTCGGGAGCAGTACTTC. This translates into CASSPRPGGGAREQYF.

V is TRBV2 and J is TRBJ1-5; no clear D. This CDR3 region has 12 residues. The V gene lost 8 bases and the J gene lost 4 bases, with 9 bases spanning the gap. CDR1 is SNHLY and CDR2 is FYNNEI in the germline V gene. The CDR3 spells CASGPQNQPQHF. Here the CDR3 DNA reads TGTGCCAGCGGACCCCAGAATCAGCCCCAGCATTTT.

Details on this clone: This sample also contains other DNA sequences that code for the same CDR3. V usage is TRBV7-2 and J usage is TRBJ2-7; no clear D. This CDR3 has 12 residues. In germline, CDR1 is SGHTA, CDR2 FQGNSA. With 5 bases removed from V and 0 bases from J, the gap between germline ends came to 5 bases. The CDR3 DNA sequence: TGTGCCAGCAGCCTACCCTCCTACGAGCAGTACTTC. It codes for CASSLPSYEQYF.

The CDR3, as DNA: TGTGCCACCACGGACACGCGCGAAAAACTGTTTTTT. Translating it yields CATTDTREKLFF. The chain joins TRBV6-5 to TRBJ1-4; weak D call: TRBD1 (5 bases). The germline V gene encodes CDR1 MNHEY and CDR2 SVGAGI. The CDR3 has 12 amino acids. The germline V and J ends were trimmed by 10 bases and 8 bases, with 14 bases remaining between them.

The chain has TRBV18 and TRBJ1-3; D perhaps matches TRBD1 (5 bases). CDR3 length equals 16 residues. Per the germline V gene, CDR1 is KGHSH and CDR2 is LQKENI. V gave up 2 bases and J gave up 4 bases, with 15 bases separating them. CDR3 amino acids: CASSPKTAGIGNTIYF. CDR3 DNA sequence: TGTGCCAGCTCACCAAAGACCGCAGGGATCGGAAACACCATATATTTT.

The V call is TRBV5-1, the J call TRBJ2-2, with D perhaps matching TRBD1 (6 bases). Trimming took off 3 bases at V and 7 bases at J, with 13 bases between the two ends. The CDR3 contains 14 residues. CDR1 and CDR2 from the germline V gene are SGHRS and YFSETQ. Written as DNA, the CDR3 is TGCGCCAGCAGCTACAGGACAGACTTCGGGGAGCTGTTTTTT. Translated, it gives CASSYRTDFGELFF.

The genes are TRBV4-1 and TRBJ1-2; D not certain. The CDR3 extends over 12 amino acids. Germline V gene sequence: CDR1 MGHRA, CDR2 YSYEKL. Deletions cut 3 bases from V and 4 bases from J, with 6 bases between. This CDR3 reads CASSQASYGYTF. The CDR3 DNA reads TGCGCCAGCAGCCAGGCCAGCTATGGCTACACCTTC.

The chain carries TRBV5-1 and TRBJ2-2; 9 bases are a match to TRBD1. CDR1 is SGHRS and CDR2 is YFSETQ in the germline V gene. The V and J ends lost 0 bases and 4 bases, in that order; junction bases with no gene match: 4. The CDR3 consists of 16 residues. CDR3 in amino acids: CASSLVGDRVTGELFF. The DNA of the CDR3 is TGCGCCAGCAGCTTGGTGGGGGACAGGGTCACCGGGGAGCTGTTTTTT. Supplemented by reference TRBV5-1 and TRBJ2-2, the full variable domain reads KAGVTQTPRYLIKTRGQQVTLSCSPISGHRSVSWYQQTPGQGLQFLFEYFSETQRNKGNFPGRFSGRQFSNSRSEMNVSTLELGDSALYLCASSLVGDRVTGELFFGEGSRLTVL.

The chain has TRBV6-5 and TRBJ2-1; D is ambiguous. The ends were cut back, 6 bases at V and 6 bases at J, with 12 bases in the middle. The CDR3 is made up of 13 amino acids. Germline V gene lookup returns CDR1 MNHEY and CDR2 SVGAGI. The CDR3 is CASRYTDGNEQFF. Written as DNA, the CDR3 is TGTGCCAGCAGGTATACCGACGGCAATGAGCAGTTCTTC.

The chain recombines TRBV4-1 with TRBJ1-6; D may be TRBD1 (6 bases). This CDR3 is 18 amino acids long. Trimming cost V 6 bases and J 1 base, with 19 bases left between them. Looked up from germline, CDR1 is MGHRA and CDR2 is YSYEKL. CDR3 sequence: CASRSGQGLGSYNSPLHF. The CDR3 region has the DNA TGCGCCAGCAGGTCGGGACAAGGCCTCGGGTCCTATAATTCACCCCTCCACTTT.

V and J are TRBV6-1 and TRBJ1-6; 9 nucleotides line up with TRBD1. Per the germline V gene, CDR1 is MNHNS and CDR2 is SASEGT. V shed 4 bases and J 3 bases; nucleotides not matched to a gene: 10. This CDR3 has 18 residues. CDR3 loop: CASSARTGALIYNSPLHF. In nucleotides, the CDR3 is TGTGCCAGCAGTGCTCGGACAGGGGCCCTTATCTATAATTCACCCCTCCACTTT.

The chain carries TRBV9 and TRBJ1-6; 7 bases are shared with TRBD1. Looked up from germline, CDR1 is SGDLS and CDR2 is YYNGEE. The CDR3 runs 15 residues. Trimming cost V 4 bases and J 8 bases; bases outside gene matches: 9. The CDR3 loop reads CASSSSTGNYSPLHF. CDR3 in DNA: TGTGCCAGCAGCTCCTCGACAGGGAACTATTCACCCCTCCACTTT.

The rearrangement links TRBV2 to TRBJ1-4; 8 bases agree with TRBD1. This CDR3 spans 15 amino acids. Germline assignment: CDR1 SNHLY and CDR2 FYNNEI. The ends lost 7 bases at V and 7 bases at J; junction bases unmatched: 11. DNA for the CDR3: TGTGCCAGCAATTTCCAGGGGGCTGGCGGTGAAAAACTGTTTTTT. It codes for CASNFQGAGGEKLFF.

Comment on this clone: The identical CDR3 is also encoded by other nucleotide sequences in the sample. The rearrangement uses TRBV18 and TRBJ1-2; tentatively, D is TRBD1 (5 bases). Germline CDR1 KGHSH, CDR2 LQKENI. The CDR3 runs to 12 residues. The V end was cut by 6 bases, the J end by 5 bases, with 10 bases between. The CDR3 nucleotides are TGTGCCAGCTCCCCCGGGGGGTATGGCTACACCTTC. Its protein is CASSPGGYGYTF.

This chain links TRBV7-2 with TRBJ2-2; 7 nucleotides align to TRBD2. The CDR3 consists of 17 residues. V gave up 3 bases and J gave up 0 bases; unmatched junction bases: 7. The germline V gene has CDR1 SGHTA and CDR2 FQGNSA. The CDR3 DNA reads TGTGCCAGCAGCTTTGGGCCGGGAGGACCGAACACCGGGGAGCTGTTTTTT. The encoded protein is CASSFGPGGPNTGELFF.

This clone was seen only once. The genes are TRBV6-5 and TRBJ2-7; a weak D match, TRBD1 (6 bases). Trimming took 11 bases from V and 2 from J, leaving 13 bases between them. The CDR3 runs 12 residues. CDR1 and CDR2 (germline): MNHEY, SVGAGI. CDR3 residues: CAGGQTTYEQYF. The CDR3 nucleotides are TGTGCCGGCGGACAGACCACCTACGAGCAGTACTTC.